These 22 T cell receptor beta chains were sequenced from one sample in a study of T cell changes during pregnancy in multiple sclerosis. TCRdb keeps only in-frame clones here, not all; method: immunoSEQ multiplex PCR. Altogether tens of thousands of clones are present, 91% being singletons, with the ten largest covering under 1.5%. The material was peripheral blood, obtained in the second trimester of pregnancy. The source is a female donor with multiple sclerosis, enrolled in a pregnancy study.

The rearrangement joins TRBV5-1 to TRBJ2-7, with D perhaps matching TRBD2 (6 bases). Per germline, CDR1 SGHRS and CDR2 YFSETQ. The CDR3 is 14 residues long. The V gene lost 0 bases and the J gene lost 6 bases, with 13 bases spanning the gap. CDR3 nucleotide sequence: TGCGCCAGCAGCTTGGGGGGAGGTCTCCGCGAGCAGTACTTC. Its protein product is CASSLGGGLREQYF. The variable domain in full, completed from reference TRBV5-1 and TRBJ2-7, reads KAGVTQTPRYLIKTRGQQVTLSCSPISGHRSVSWYQQTPGQGLQFLFEYFSETQRNKGNFPGRFSGRQFSNSRSEMNVSTLELGDSALYLCASSLGGGLREQYFGPGTRLTVT.

This clone occurred once. Here the CDR3 DNA reads TGTGCCAGCAGCCCGGGTGGGGGGGCTGAAAAACTGTTTTTT. Translation gives CASSPGGGAEKLFF. The chain carries TRBV11-2 and TRBJ1-4, with D maybe TRBD1 (6 bases). V was cut by 5 bases and J by 7 bases, with 14 bases left in between. CDR3 length equals 14 residues. Per germline, CDR1 SGHAT and CDR2 FQNNGV.

The chain carries TRBV5-4 and TRBJ2-5; 7 bases agree with TRBD2. The ends lost 0 bases at V and 7 bases at J; junction bases unmatched: 6. From germline, CDR1 is SGHNT and CDR2 YYREEE (reference sequence). The CDR3 length is 14 residues. The chain's CDR3 is CASSLEGGWGTQYF. CDR3 coding DNA: TGTGCCAGCAGCTTGGAGGGAGGGTGGGGGACCCAGTACTTC. Combining the CDR3 with reference TRBV5-4 and TRBJ2-5 gives the whole variable domain ETGVTQSPTHLIKTRGQQVTLRCSSQSGHNTVSWYQQALGQGPQFIFQYYREEENGRGNFPPRFSGLQFPNYSSELNVNALELDDSALYLCASSLEGGWGTQYFGPGTRLLVL.

The chain couples TRBV6-5 to TRBJ2-1; a possible D gene is TRBD1 (5 bases). The V end was cut by 6 bases, the J end by 8 bases, with 14 bases between. Germline CDR1 is MNHEY and CDR2 is SVGAGI. The CDR3 length is 13 residues. The CDR3 DNA follows: TGTGCCAGCAGGGCAGGGAATCCCGATGAGCAGTTCTTC. Encoded protein: CASRAGNPDEQFF.

This clone has at least ten counts. The chain has TRBV18 and TRBJ2-7; D may be TRBD2 (5 bases). Per germline, CDR1 KGHSH and CDR2 LQKENI. V was trimmed by 3 bases and J by 1 base, leaving 7 bases between them. The CDR3 spans 13 residues. This chain's CDR3 is CASSPGESYEQYF. The CDR3 DNA is TGTGCCAGCTCACCCGGGGAATCCTACGAGCAGTACTTC.

The CDR3 loop reads CAWTRGHRDNEQFF. For the CDR3, the DNA is TGTGCCTGGACGCGAGGACATAGAGACAATGAGCAGTTCTTC. The V and J genes are TRBV30 and TRBJ2-1; possibly TRBD1 for D (5 bases). Trimming left V 4 bases short and J 5 bases short, with 15 bases between. Looked up from germline, CDR1 is GTSNPN and CDR2 is SVGIG (reference sequence). There are 14 residues in the CDR3.

This chain connects TRBV29-1 to TRBJ2-5; D is possibly TRBD1 (5 bases). Germline-derived CDR1 and CDR2 are SQVTM and ANQGSEA. V was shortened by 0 bases and J by 6 bases, with 11 bases between the two germline ends. The CDR3 spans 13 residues. CDR3 protein: CSVEEGAGKTQYF. Here the CDR3 DNA reads TGCAGCGTTGAAGAAGGCGCAGGGAAGACCCAGTACTTC.

Note on this clone: Other DNA variants within this sample encode the same CDR3. The rearrangement uses TRBV19 and TRBJ1-2; 7 bases agree with TRBD1. CDR1 and CDR2 (germline): LNHDA, SQIVND (reference sequence). The CDR3 consists of 13 residues. V gave up 4 bases and J gave up 2 bases; unmatched junction bases: 1. The CDR3 sequence is CASSKQGNYGYTF. Written as DNA, the CDR3 is TGTGCCAGTAGTAAACAGGGGAACTATGGCTACACCTTC.

The chain has TRBV25-1 and TRBJ1-5, with D possibly being TRBD1 (5 bases). The CDR3 runs to 13 residues. CDR1 and CDR2 from the germline V gene are MGHDK and SYGVNS. Deletions cut 3 bases from V and 7 bases from J, with 10 bases between. CDR3 amino acids: CASSDQGSQPQHF. The CDR3 coding sequence is TGTGCCAGCAGTGACCAGGGCAGCCAGCCCCAGCATTTT.

The chain couples TRBV18 to TRBJ1-1; maybe TRBD1 (5 bases). The CDR3 runs to 14 residues. Trimming pared 1 base from V and 2 bases from J, leaving 8 bases between. Looked up from germline, CDR1 is KGHSH and CDR2 is LQKENI. CDR3 in DNA: TGTGCCAGCTCACCACGACAGTTAAACACTGAAGCTTTCTTT. This encodes CASSPRQLNTEAFF. Looking up the rest from reference TRBV18 and TRBJ1-1 gives the full variable domain: NAGVMQNPRHLVRRRGQEARLRCSPMKGHSHVYWYRQLPEEGLKFMVYLQKENIIDESGMPKERFSAEFPKEGPSILRIQQVVRGDSAAYFCASSPRQLNTEAFFGQGTRLTVV.

The genes are TRBV30 and TRBJ1-5, with 7 nucleotides matching TRBD1. The junction had 6 bases not matched to a gene; V was cut back by 0 bases and J by 1 base. CDR3 length: 16 amino acids. The germline V gene encodes CDR1 GTSNPN and CDR2 SVGIG (reference sequence). The CDR3 spells CAWSVTRTGSNQPQHF. CDR3 sequence (DNA): TGTGCCTGGAGTGTTACGCGGACAGGAAGCAATCAGCCCCAGCATTTT.

There are many counts of this clone. V usage is TRBV14 and J usage is TRBJ2-7; possibly TRBD1 for D (5 bases). This CDR3 is built from 13 residues. CDR1 and CDR2 from the germline V gene are SGHDN and FVKESK. Trimming stripped 5 bases from V and 9 bases from J, with 17 bases between. In DNA form, the CDR3 reads TGTGCCAGCAGCATCTATCAGGGAAACCGGCAGTACTTC. Amino acids: CASSIYQGNRQYF. The full variable domain, in which reference TRBV14 and TRBJ2-7 provide the parts outside the CDR3, is EAGVTQFPSHSVIEKGQTVTLRCDPISGHDNLYWYRRVMGKEIKFLLHFVKESKQDESGMPNNRFLAERTGGTYSTLKVQPAELEDSGVYFCASSIYQGNRQYFGPGTRLTVT.

The gene calls are TRBV6-5 and TRBJ1-1; 7 nucleotides match TRBD1. Trimming at V came to 2 bases and at J to 4 bases, leaving 4 bases not matched to a gene. Looked up from germline, CDR1 is MNHEY and CDR2 is SVGAGI. The CDR3 spans 14 residues. The CDR3 DNA follows: TGTGCCAGCAGTTACAAGGGGGCTAGCACTGAAGCTTTCTTT. Its protein product is CASSYKGASTEAFF.

The V and J genes are TRBV27 and TRBJ2-3; 9 positions match TRBD1. The CDR3 totals 15 residues. From germline, CDR1 is MNHEY and CDR2 SMNVEV (reference sequence). After removal of 5 bases from V and 10 bases from J, the junction contained 13 bases not matched to a gene. This CDR3 reads CASSRRDRAFVAQYF. The CDR3 region has the DNA TGTGCCAGCAGTCGCCGGGACAGGGCCTTTGTGGCGCAGTATTTT.

This clone has just one count. The chain links TRBV30 to TRBJ1-2; the D gene is possibly TRBD1 (5 bases). This CDR3 comprises 13 residues. V dropped 2 bases and J dropped 5 bases, with 12 bases sitting between them. In germline, CDR1 is GTSNPN, CDR2 SVGIG (reference sequence). CDR3 amino acids: CAWSFRELYGYTF. DNA for the CDR3: TGTGCCTGGAGTTTCAGGGAATTGTATGGCTACACCTTC.

The chain recombines TRBV7-8 with TRBJ1-1, with D perhaps TRBD1 (5 bases). This CDR3 spans 15 amino acids. Trimming left V 5 bases short and J 7 bases short, with 20 bases between. Germline-derived CDR1 and CDR2 are SGHVS and FQNEAQ. CDR3 residues: CASSPWVAGGDEAFF. The CDR3 bases are TGTGCCAGCAGCCCTTGGGTGGCCGGGGGTGATGAAGCTTTCTTT.

The chain has TRBV30 and TRBJ1-1; D is uncertain. Between the trimmed V and J ends, which lost 5 bases and 6 bases, there was a span of 13 bases. This CDR3 comprises 12 residues. Germline assignment: CDR1 GTSNPN and CDR2 SVGIG (reference sequence). CDR3 bases: TGTGCCTGGGGCTCCAGTCGGGCTGAAGCTTTCTTT. Protein sequence: CAWGSSRAEAFF.

The rearrangement uses TRBV5-6 and TRBJ2-2, with TRBD2 matching 12 bases. Germline trimming cut 2 bases from V and 2 bases from J; bases unmatched to any gene: 1. The CDR3 spans 16 residues. CDR1 and CDR2 (germline): SGHDT, YYEEEE. Here the CDR3 DNA reads TGTGCCAGCAGCTTACTAGCGGGGGGAAACACCGGGGAGCTGTTTTTT. Translating it yields CASSLLAGGNTGELFF.

The rearrangement links TRBV5-6 to TRBJ1-2; 9 bases align to TRBD1. This CDR3 contains 14 residues. CDR1 is SGHDT and CDR2 is YYEEEE in the germline V gene. Trimming removed 0 bases from V and 3 bases from J; junction bases left unmatched: 0. The CDR3 DNA is TGTGCCAGCAGCTTGGGGACAGGGGACTATGGCTACACCTTC. This codes for CASSLGTGDYGYTF.

The V call is TRBV11-2, the J call TRBJ1-3; D is perhaps TRBD1 (5 bases). The length of the CDR3 is 14 residues. Germline CDR1 SGHAT, CDR2 FQNNGV. Between the trimmed V and J ends, which lost 5 bases and 3 bases, there was a span of 11 bases. The CDR3 DNA sequence: TGTGCCAGCAGCACCAGGGTCTTTGGAAACACCATATATTTT. Its translation: CASSTRVFGNTIYF.

The chain uses TRBV9 and TRBJ1-1, with D possibly TRBD1 on 5 matching bases. The germline V and J ends were trimmed by 0 bases and 1 base, with 7 bases remaining between them. From germline, CDR1 is SGDLS and CDR2 YYNGEE. The CDR3 length is 14 residues. CDR3 DNA: TGTGCCAGCAGCGTAGACGACAGGAACACTGAAGCTTTCTTT. Translated: CASSVDDRNTEAFF.

V and J are TRBV29-1 and TRBJ2-7; TRBD2 matches at 12 bases. The length of the CDR3 is 15 residues. Per germline, CDR1 SQVTM and CDR2 ANQGSEA. V shed 5 bases, J shed 1 base, and the junction held 6 bases outside the gene matches. The CDR3 DNA reads TGCAGCGTTAGTTCAGGGACTAGCGGGTCCTACGAGCAGTACTTC. Its translation is CSVSSGTSGSYEQYF.